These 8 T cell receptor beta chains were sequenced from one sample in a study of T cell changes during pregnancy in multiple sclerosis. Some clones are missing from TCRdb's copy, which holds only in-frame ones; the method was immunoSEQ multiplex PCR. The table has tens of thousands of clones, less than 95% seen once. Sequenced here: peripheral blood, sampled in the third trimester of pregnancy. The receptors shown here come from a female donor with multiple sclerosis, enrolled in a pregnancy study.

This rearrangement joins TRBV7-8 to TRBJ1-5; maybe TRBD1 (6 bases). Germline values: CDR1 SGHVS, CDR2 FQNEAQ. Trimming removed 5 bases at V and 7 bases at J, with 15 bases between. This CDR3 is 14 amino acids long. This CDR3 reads CASSGLNREQPQHF. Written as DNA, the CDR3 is TGTGCCAGCAGCGGACTGAACAGGGAACAGCCCCAGCATTTT.

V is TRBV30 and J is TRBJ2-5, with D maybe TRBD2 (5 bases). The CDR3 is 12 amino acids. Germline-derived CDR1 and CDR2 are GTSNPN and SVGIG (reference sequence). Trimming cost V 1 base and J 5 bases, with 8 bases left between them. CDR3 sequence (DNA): TGTGCCTGGAGTGGAGGGCGCGAGACCCAGTACTTC. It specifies CAWSGGRETQYF.

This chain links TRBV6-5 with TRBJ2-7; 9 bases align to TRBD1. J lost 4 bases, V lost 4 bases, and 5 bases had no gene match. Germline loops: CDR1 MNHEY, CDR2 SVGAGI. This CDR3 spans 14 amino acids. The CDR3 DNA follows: TGTGCCAGCAGTTTCGGACAGGGGACGTACGAGCAGTACTTC. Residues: CASSFGQGTYEQYF.

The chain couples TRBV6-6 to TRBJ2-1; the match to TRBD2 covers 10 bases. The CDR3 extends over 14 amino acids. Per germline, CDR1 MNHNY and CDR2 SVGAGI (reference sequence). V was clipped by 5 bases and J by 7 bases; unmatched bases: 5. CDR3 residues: CASSGLAGVNEQFF. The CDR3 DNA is TGTGCCAGCAGTGGGCTAGCGGGAGTTAATGAGCAGTTCTTC.

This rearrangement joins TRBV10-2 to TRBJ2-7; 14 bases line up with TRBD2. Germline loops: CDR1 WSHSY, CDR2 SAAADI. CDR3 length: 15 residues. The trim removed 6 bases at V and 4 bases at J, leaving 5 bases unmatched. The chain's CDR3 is CASRYRLAGGYEQYF. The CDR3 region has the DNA TGCGCCAGCAGATATAGACTAGCGGGAGGGTACGAGCAGTACTTC.

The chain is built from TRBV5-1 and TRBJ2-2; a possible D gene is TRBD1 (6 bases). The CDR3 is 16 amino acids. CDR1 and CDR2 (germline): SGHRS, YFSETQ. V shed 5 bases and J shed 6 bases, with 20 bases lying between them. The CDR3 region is CASSPAAGVLAGELFF. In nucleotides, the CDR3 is TGCGCCAGCAGTCCTGCAGCAGGGGTTTTGGCCGGGGAGCTGTTTTTT.

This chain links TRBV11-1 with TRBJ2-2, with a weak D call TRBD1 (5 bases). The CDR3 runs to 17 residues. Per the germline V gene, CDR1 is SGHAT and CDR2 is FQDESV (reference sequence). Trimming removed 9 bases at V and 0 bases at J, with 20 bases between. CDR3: CASGEMGLTANTGELFF. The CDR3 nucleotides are TGTGCCAGTGGCGAGATGGGATTGACAGCGAACACCGGGGAGCTGTTTTTT.

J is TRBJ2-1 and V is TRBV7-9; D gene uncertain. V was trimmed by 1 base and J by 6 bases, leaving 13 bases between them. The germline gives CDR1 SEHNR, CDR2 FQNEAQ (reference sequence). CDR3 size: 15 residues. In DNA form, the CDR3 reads TGTGCCAGCAGCTTAGTATCCCTCGCAGGCAATGAGCAGTTCTTC. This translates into CASSLVSLAGNEQFF.